This T cell receptor beta chain was profiled in a study of PD-L1 blockade in urothelial cancer. Time point here: peripheral blood 6 weeks after treatment start. Assay used: immunoSEQ multiplex PCR; TCRdb lists only in-frame clones, some missing. Of tens of thousands of clones in the sample, 70% to 90% were seen once. The CDR3 is 15 amino acids. V lost 6 bases, J lost 0 bases, and 12 bases lay in between. CDR1 MNHNS and CDR2 SASEGT come from the germline V gene. The specimen was PBMCs, collected around atezolizumab (anti-PD-L1) treatment. This sequence joins TRBV6-1 and TRBJ1-5; D ambiguous. The receptor comes from a man in his fifties or sixties with urothelial cancer. The CDR3 reads CASSAGVYSNQPQHF. The CDR3 coding sequence is TGTGCCAGCAGCGCAGGTGTCTATAGCAATCAGCCCCAGCATTTT.